The present T cell receptor (beta chain) was sequenced within a study of cytomegalovirus exposure and HLA in healthy donors. Study details: Early release data held around 80 million unique TCRs from HLA-typed donors.

The sample holds a few counts of this clone. Primers: 60 Vbeta forward and 13 Jbeta reverse. Method: immunoSEQ multiplex PCR; TCRdb's copy keeps in-frame clones and lacks some. Of hundreds of thousands of clones listed, under 80% are singletons. The germline gives CDR1 SGHTA, CDR2 FQGNSA. V lost 0 bases, J lost 3 bases, and 12 bases stayed unmatched. The length of the CDR3 is 20 residues. The sequence was collected from a female donor in good health and CMV-seronegative. The sample consisted of PBMCs. V usage is TRBV7-2 and J usage is TRBJ2-5, with 14 bases fitting TRBD2. In DNA, the CDR3 is TGTGCCAGCAGCTTAGCGGGGACTAGCGGGAGCTTGAGGACCAAAGAGACCCAGTACTTC. Residues: CASSLAGTSGSLRTKETQYF.